This is a list of T cell receptor beta chains from one sample in a study of cytomegalovirus exposure and HLA in healthy donors. The repertoire was sequenced with immunoSEQ multiplex PCR; TCRdb's copy has only in-frame clones and lacks some. Here the sample spans around 76,000 clones, about four fifths being singletons. Specimen: PBMCs. The receptor set was obtained from a woman aged 35 to 49 in good health and CMV-seropositive. CDR3s include the opening cysteine and the closing phenylalanine or tryptophan. Each record gives: CDR3 DNA, CDR3 protein, D gene, V gene, clone size, J gene. A D gene is named only where the DNA matches it firmly. Rows may omit the clone size; those that give it use once, few, many or a size class.

cdr3_nt: TGCGCCAGCAGCACAGACAGGGATGAGGAGCAGTACTTC; cdr3_aa: CASSTDRDEEQYF; d_call: TRBD1; v_call: TRBV5-1; clone_size: once; j_call: TRBJ2-7
cdr3_nt: TGTGCCAGTAGTCCCGGGACAGTTACGAATGAGCAGTTCTTC; cdr3_aa: CASSPGTVTNEQFF; d_call: TRBD1; v_call: TRBV19; clone_size: -; j_call: TRBJ2-1
cdr3_nt: TGTGCCAGCAGTGCCTCCCTGGCAGGGGCAGATACGCAGTATTTT; cdr3_aa: CASSASLAGADTQYF; d_call: -; v_call: TRBV2; clone_size: -; j_call: TRBJ2-3
cdr3_nt: TGTGCCAGCAGCTCATCAGGGAGGAGGGATCAGCCCCAGCATTTT; cdr3_aa: CASSSSGRRDQPQHF; d_call: -; v_call: TRBV28; clone_size: -; j_call: TRBJ1-5
cdr3_nt: TGTGCCAGCAGCTTTGGGGGACTAGCGGGGTACAATGAGCAGTTCTTC; cdr3_aa: CASSFGGLAGYNEQFF; d_call: TRBD2; v_call: TRBV7-3; clone_size: -; j_call: TRBJ2-1
cdr3_nt: TGTGCCAGCAGCTCGAGCGGGGGGGCCTACAATGAGCAGTTCTTC; cdr3_aa: CASSSSGGAYNEQFF; d_call: TRBD2; v_call: TRBV7-3; clone_size: -; j_call: TRBJ2-1
cdr3_nt: TGTGCCAGCAGTTCTACAGTAGAAGAGACCCAGTACTTC; cdr3_aa: CASSSTVEETQYF; d_call: -; v_call: TRBV27; clone_size: -; j_call: TRBJ2-5
cdr3_nt: TGCGCCAGCAGCCAAGAGTCGGGAGTAGGAAGATCACCCCTCCACTTT; cdr3_aa: CASSQESGVGRSPLHF; d_call: -; v_call: TRBV4-1; clone_size: -; j_call: TRBJ1-6
cdr3_nt: TGTGCCAGCAGTCGACAGGGTTTGAGCACTGAAGCTTTCTTT; cdr3_aa: CASSRQGLSTEAFF; d_call: TRBD1; v_call: TRBV6-5; clone_size: -; j_call: TRBJ1-1
cdr3_nt: TGTGCCAGCAGCTTGAGTGTTTGGCGGCCCGGAAATAATGAAAAACTGTTTTTT; cdr3_aa: CASSLSVWRPGNNEKLFF; d_call: -; v_call: TRBV5-5; clone_size: -; j_call: TRBJ1-4
cdr3_nt: TGTGCCAGCAGCTTAGTAGCGAGCCAGGCCATTGGCTACACCTTC; cdr3_aa: CASSLVASQAIGYTF; d_call: -; v_call: TRBV11-2; clone_size: -; j_call: TRBJ1-2
cdr3_nt: TGCGCCAGCAGCTTAACGACAGGGGACACTGAAGCTTTCTTT; cdr3_aa: CASSLTTGDTEAFF; d_call: TRBD1; v_call: TRBV5-1; clone_size: -; j_call: TRBJ1-1
cdr3_nt: TGTGCCAGTAGTAGGCAGGGGGGACCAAGCTCCTACGAGCAGTACTTC; cdr3_aa: CASSRQGGPSSYEQYF; d_call: -; v_call: TRBV19; clone_size: -; j_call: TRBJ2-7
cdr3_nt: TGTGCCAGCCAAGAGGAGTACTATGGCTACACCTTC; cdr3_aa: CASQEEYYGYTF; d_call: -; v_call: TRBV6-6; clone_size: -; j_call: TRBJ1-2
cdr3_nt: TGTGCCAGCTCTCCGGGGGAAGAAGGGGGCTACACCTTC; cdr3_aa: CASSPGEEGGYTF; d_call: -; v_call: TRBV18; clone_size: -; j_call: TRBJ1-2
cdr3_nt: TGCGCCAGCAGTGAGCCCACTAGCGGGGGGACGAGCTCCTACAATGAGCAGTTCTTC; cdr3_aa: CASSEPTSGGTSSYNEQFF; d_call: TRBD2; v_call: TRBV10-1; clone_size: -; j_call: TRBJ2-1
cdr3_nt: TGTGCCAGCAGCCCCGGGGGGGGCGCCTATGGCTACACCTTC; cdr3_aa: CASSPGGGAYGYTF; d_call: -; v_call: TRBV28; clone_size: few; j_call: TRBJ1-2
cdr3_nt: TGTGCCAGCAGCGCCGGGACAGCGAACACCGGGGAGCTGTTTTTT; cdr3_aa: CASSAGTANTGELFF; d_call: TRBD1; v_call: TRBV2; clone_size: -; j_call: TRBJ2-2
cdr3_nt: TGTGCCAGCAGCCGGGGACAGGGTTATCTCAGCAATCAGCCCCAGCATTTT; cdr3_aa: CASSRGQGYLSNQPQHF; d_call: TRBD1; v_call: TRBV5-4; clone_size: -; j_call: TRBJ1-5
cdr3_nt: TGCGCCAGCAGCTATACAGGGAACACTGAAGCTTTCTTT; cdr3_aa: CASSYTGNTEAFF; d_call: -; v_call: TRBV5-1; clone_size: medium-sized; j_call: TRBJ1-1
cdr3_nt: TGTGCCAGCAGTTACTCGGGGACAAGCAATCAGCCCCAGCATTTT; cdr3_aa: CASSYSGTSNQPQHF; d_call: -; v_call: TRBV6-5; clone_size: -; j_call: TRBJ1-5
cdr3_nt: TGCAGCGTTGAAGAAGGGTGGGGGGGTATGCCTGAAGCTTTCTTT; cdr3_aa: CSVEEGWGGMPEAFF; d_call: -; v_call: TRBV29-1; clone_size: -; j_call: TRBJ1-1
cdr3_nt: TGTGCCAGCAGTGGGGACTCGACGAACACCGGGGAGCTGTTTTTT; cdr3_aa: CASSGDSTNTGELFF; d_call: -; v_call: TRBV6-4; clone_size: -; j_call: TRBJ2-2
cdr3_nt: TGTGCCAGCAGGCCAGGTCCTGGCTCCTACGAGCAGTACTTC; cdr3_aa: CASRPGPGSYEQYF; d_call: -; v_call: TRBV2; clone_size: -; j_call: TRBJ2-7
cdr3_nt: TGTGCCAGCAGTCAAAGCGGGGGGACCTACGAGCAGTACTTC; cdr3_aa: CASSQSGGTYEQYF; d_call: TRBD2; v_call: TRBV6-6; clone_size: -; j_call: TRBJ2-7
cdr3_nt: TGTGCCAGCTCCCGGACTAGCGGGGGGGCCTACGAGCAGTACTTC; cdr3_aa: CASSRTSGGAYEQYF; d_call: TRBD2; v_call: TRBV18; clone_size: few; j_call: TRBJ2-7
cdr3_nt: TGCAGCGTTGGAGGGGGCTATGGAAACACCATATATTTT; cdr3_aa: CSVGGGYGNTIYF; d_call: TRBD1; v_call: TRBV29-1; clone_size: -; j_call: TRBJ1-3
cdr3_nt: TGTGCCAGCAGTTACCCGGCAATGCGGGGCACAGATACGCAGTATTTT; cdr3_aa: CASSYPAMRGTDTQYF; d_call: -; v_call: TRBV6-6; clone_size: -; j_call: TRBJ2-3
cdr3_nt: TGTGCCAGCAGCCTCAGGTCGGTTTACAATGAGCAGTTCTTC; cdr3_aa: CASSLRSVYNEQFF; d_call: -; v_call: TRBV5-6; clone_size: few; j_call: TRBJ2-1
cdr3_nt: TGCAGCGTTTCGGGACTAGCGGGGGTAAACCCTAGCACAGATACGCAGTATTTT; cdr3_aa: CSVSGLAGVNPSTDTQYF; d_call: TRBD2; v_call: TRBV29-1; clone_size: -; j_call: TRBJ2-3
cdr3_nt: TGTGCCAGCAGCCTACGATGGAACACTGAAGCTTTCTTT; cdr3_aa: CASSLRWNTEAFF; d_call: -; v_call: TRBV11-2; clone_size: few; j_call: TRBJ1-1
cdr3_nt: TGTGCCAGCAGCTCCTGGACTAGCGGGGGGCTACTGAATGAGCAGTTCTTC; cdr3_aa: CASSSWTSGGLLNEQFF; d_call: TRBD2; v_call: TRBV9; clone_size: -; j_call: TRBJ2-1
cdr3_nt: TGTGCCAGCAGCTTAGTAGGTGCCACACAGGGGGGCGGCTACACCTTC; cdr3_aa: CASSLVGATQGGGYTF; d_call: TRBD1; v_call: TRBV7-2; clone_size: -; j_call: TRBJ1-2
cdr3_nt: TGTGCCAGCACCAGCTACGTGGGCGGGAAGACCCAGTACTTC; cdr3_aa: CASTSYVGGKTQYF; d_call: -; v_call: TRBV28; clone_size: -; j_call: TRBJ2-5
cdr3_nt: TGTGCCAGCAGTCGGGTATTAGCGCGGGAGCAGTACTTC; cdr3_aa: CASSRVLAREQYF; d_call: -; v_call: TRBV27; clone_size: -; j_call: TRBJ2-7
cdr3_nt: TGTGCCAGCAGCGTAGATGGCAGGATAGTAACTGAAGCTTTCTTT; cdr3_aa: CASSVDGRIVTEAFF; d_call: -; v_call: TRBV9; clone_size: -; j_call: TRBJ1-1
cdr3_nt: TGTGCCAGCAGCTTGGAACTCAGGTCCTACGAGCAGTACTTC; cdr3_aa: CASSLELRSYEQYF; d_call: -; v_call: TRBV5-5; clone_size: -; j_call: TRBJ2-7
cdr3_nt: TGCGCCAGCAGTCAAGCTAGCGGGGGGGCGGAAGGGACCCAGTACTTC; cdr3_aa: CASSQASGGAEGTQYF; d_call: TRBD2; v_call: TRBV4-1; clone_size: -; j_call: TRBJ2-5
cdr3_nt: TGTGCCAGCAGATTTCTAGTGGGCTCCTACGAGCAGTACTTC; cdr3_aa: CASRFLVGSYEQYF; d_call: -; v_call: TRBV11-2; clone_size: -; j_call: TRBJ2-7
cdr3_nt: TGTGCCAGCAGCTCTGGGGGGGGACGCGGGGAGCTGTTTTTT; cdr3_aa: CASSSGGGRGELFF; d_call: TRBD2; v_call: TRBV7-3; clone_size: once; j_call: TRBJ2-2
cdr3_nt: TGCGCCAGCAGCCAACAGGGGGCGTACGGCTACACCTTC; cdr3_aa: CASSQQGAYGYTF; d_call: TRBD1; v_call: TRBV5-1; clone_size: once; j_call: TRBJ1-2
cdr3_nt: TGTGCCAGCAGTGAACTAGCGGGGGGCTCGGAGACCCAGTACTTC; cdr3_aa: CASSELAGGSETQYF; d_call: TRBD2; v_call: TRBV25-1; clone_size: -; j_call: TRBJ2-5
cdr3_nt: TGTGCCAGCAGTGAACCCCAGGGGGCCCCCTACGAGCAGTACTTC; cdr3_aa: CASSEPQGAPYEQYF; d_call: TRBD1; v_call: TRBV6-1; clone_size: -; j_call: TRBJ2-7
cdr3_nt: TGTGCCAGCAGCTTGAGACAGGGAGCCTACAATGAGCAGTTCTTC; cdr3_aa: CASSLRQGAYNEQFF; d_call: TRBD1; v_call: TRBV5-4; clone_size: -; j_call: TRBJ2-1
cdr3_nt: TGTGCCTGGAGTGTACATCTTTTCTCTGGAAACACCATATATTTT; cdr3_aa: CAWSVHLFSGNTIYF; d_call: -; v_call: TRBV30; clone_size: -; j_call: TRBJ1-3
cdr3_nt: TGTGCCAGCAGTTATGGGGGGGGGATTTTCACTGAAGCTTTCTTT; cdr3_aa: CASSYGGGIFTEAFF; d_call: -; v_call: TRBV6-5; clone_size: -; j_call: TRBJ1-1